This T cell receptor (beta chain) appears in the sequencing data of a study of T cell clonotyping in hematopoietic cell transplantation. V was clipped by 8 bases and J by 4 bases, with 19 bases between them. The CDR3 runs to 15 residues. CDR1 and CDR2 (germline): LNHDA, SQIVND (reference sequence). Method: immunoSEQ multiplex PCR; TCRdb's copy keeps in-frame clones and lacks some. Of about 12,000 clones in the sample, 80% to 95% were seen once. This clonotype was obtained from a man between 25 and 39 years old in good health. Some clones in this sample may be carry-over from other donors' samples. The genes are TRBV19 and TRBJ2-3, with D maybe TRBD1 (5 bases). What was sequenced was peripheral blood mononuclear cells. The CDR3 region is CASAKMAGWADTQYF. The CDR3 DNA reads as TGTGCCAGTGCCAAGATGGCAGGGTGGGCAGATACGCAGTATTTT.